Below, one T cell receptor beta chain is given with its context. A few counts support this clone. Which antigen it targets is not known. No base quality information exists; no much larger clone differs at one position. This record belongs to a study of beta chain features in type 1 diabetes (dated by TCRdb to about 2018). In terms of the full investigation: Mean age, gender distribution, total cell number and subset yield were not different between patients and healthy donors. Regulatory and stem cell-like memory subsets were isolated from only 8 patients and roughly eight healthy donors, whereas naive and central memory subsets came from all 30 or so donors. Across all samples, some 99 million sorted cells were examined, and cell number per subset correlated strongly with RNA yield. In the study, TCRB repertoires of sorted circulating CD4+ T cell subsets from recently diagnosed type 1 diabetes patients were compared with those of matched healthy donors.

All of the isolated RNA was reverse transcribed with the High Capacity cDNA Reverse Transcription Kit, so expressed TCRB transcripts were sequenced. Deep immunoSEQ sequencing was applied to naive, central memory and regulatory T cell samples, giving an average of roughly 3.5 million total reads per sample. Sorted cells were lysed in RLT buffer, and RNA was extracted using DNase-treated RNeasy Micro or Mini kits according to cell number. Each cell subset was processed on its own to prevent cross-contamination, while patient and healthy donor samples were processed together. The immunoSEQ multiplex PCR was used to amplify TCRB sequences from cDNA, yielding 87-bp fragments that span the CDR3 region. Sequencing of the amplicons was done on the Illumina HiSeq platform. The study's own analysis went as follows. Synthetic template baselines were used to correct PCR bias computationally, reads within Hamming distance 2 were collapsed together, and singletons that could not be merged were discarded. By aligning reads against IMGT, V, D and J genes, CDR3 length, and insertions or deletions at six rearrangement sites were assigned. Clonotype counts were normalized to sorted cell number within each subset before computing true diversity and Gini coefficients with the tcR R package. The overlap coefficient, calculated on TCRB nucleotide sequences, was used to measure repertoire sharing. In TCRdb, the immuneACCESS table is reduced to in-frame sequences with V and J assigned. These tables do not hold every clone; where another copy was compared, an unresolved V gene accounts for under half, and the others remain unexplained. V and J calls and clone size are those listed in that table; D and trimming were worked out from the DNA. This sample lists around 300,000 clones; around 7.8% were detected once. Jointly, the top ten make up more than 0.8% of the sample.

Here is what the overall study found, with its caveats: In all four CD4+ subsets, TCRB CDR3 length was moderately but significantly shorter in type 1 diabetes patients. Because the HLA sub-analyses included only small numbers of individuals, any influence of HLA type on TCRB rearrangement was left unresolved. PCR might favor shorter templates, but patient and control samples were amplified and corrected together, so any skew would affect both groups equally. At VDJ recombination sites, patients with type 1 diabetes made fewer insertions and deleted more nucleotides, a pattern implying thymic rearrangement abnormalities. Because cDNA rather than genomic DNA was sequenced, highly expressing activated cells could have been over-represented, although no difference in activation and CD3 levels was found between groups. The naive, central memory and regulatory TCRB repertoires appeared to resemble one another more closely among patients than among healthy donors.

From each donor, a single peripheral blood sample of roughly 0.11 L on average was drawn into heparinised tubes. A BD FACSAria II and a panel including CD45RO, CCR7, CD25, CD127, CD95 and CD27 were used to sort naive, central memory, regulatory and stem cell-like memory CD4+ T cells. Purity was above 98% for every sorted population. Right away, PBMCs were isolated by Lymphoprep density gradient centrifugation and were stained directly, with no culture step. So that batch effects would be minimized, each experiment stained and sorted samples in pairs, pairing one healthy donor with one patient. V is pared back by 5 bases and J by 4 bases, with 19 bases lying between the germline termini. The CDR3 runs 16 residues from the cysteine to the phenylalanine. The read is trimmed to its CDR3 DNA, 48 bases read in frame from base 1. The germline V gene yields SGHTA for CDR1 and FQGTGA for CDR2.

The rearranged segments are TRBV7-3 and TRBJ2-3, with a tentative D gene TRBD1 over 6 matching bases. This receptor was taken from a woman under 30 in good health. The specimen sequenced was central memory CD4+ T cells from blood. The CDR3 region: CASSPRGTTKADTQYF. The DNA reads as follows: TGTGCCAGCAGCCCGAGGGGGACGACCAAGGCAGATACGCAGTATTTT.